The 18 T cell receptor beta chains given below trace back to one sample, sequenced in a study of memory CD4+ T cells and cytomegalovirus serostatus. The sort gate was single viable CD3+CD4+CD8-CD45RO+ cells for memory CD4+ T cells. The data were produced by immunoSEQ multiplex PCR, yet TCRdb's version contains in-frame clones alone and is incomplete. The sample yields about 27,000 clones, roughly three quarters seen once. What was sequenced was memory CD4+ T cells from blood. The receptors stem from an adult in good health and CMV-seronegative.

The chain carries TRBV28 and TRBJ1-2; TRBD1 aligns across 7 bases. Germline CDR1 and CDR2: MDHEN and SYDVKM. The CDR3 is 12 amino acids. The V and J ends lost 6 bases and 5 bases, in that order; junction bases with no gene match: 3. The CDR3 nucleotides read TGTGCCAGCAGACAGGGGCTATATGGCTACACCTTC. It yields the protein CASRQGLYGYTF.

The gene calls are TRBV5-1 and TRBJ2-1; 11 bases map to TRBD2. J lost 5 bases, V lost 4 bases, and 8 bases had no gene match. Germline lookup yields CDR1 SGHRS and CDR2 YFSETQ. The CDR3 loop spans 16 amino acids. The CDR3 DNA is TGCGCCAGCAGCCATCGGCAGACTAGCGGGAACAATGAGCAGTTCTTC. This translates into CASSHRQTSGNNEQFF.

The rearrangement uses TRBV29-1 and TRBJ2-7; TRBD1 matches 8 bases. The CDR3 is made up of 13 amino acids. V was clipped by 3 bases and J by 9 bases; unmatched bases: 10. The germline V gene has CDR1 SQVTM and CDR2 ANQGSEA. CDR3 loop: CSVEDRAPTVQYF. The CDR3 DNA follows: TGCAGCGTTGAGGACAGGGCCCCAACTGTGCAGTACTTC.

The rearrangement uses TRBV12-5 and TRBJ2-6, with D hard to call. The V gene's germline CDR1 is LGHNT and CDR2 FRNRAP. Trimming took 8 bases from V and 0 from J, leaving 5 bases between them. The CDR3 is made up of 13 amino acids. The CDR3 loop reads CASSNSGANVLTF. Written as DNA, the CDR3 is TGTGCTAGTAGCAACTCTGGGGCCAACGTCCTGACTTTC.

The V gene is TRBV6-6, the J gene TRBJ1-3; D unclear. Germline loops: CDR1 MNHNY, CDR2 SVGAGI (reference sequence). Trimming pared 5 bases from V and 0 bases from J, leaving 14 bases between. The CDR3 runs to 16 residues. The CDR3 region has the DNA TGTGCCAGCAGTCCGGGAGCCTCTTACTCTGGAAACACCATATATTTT. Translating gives CASSPGASYSGNTIYF.

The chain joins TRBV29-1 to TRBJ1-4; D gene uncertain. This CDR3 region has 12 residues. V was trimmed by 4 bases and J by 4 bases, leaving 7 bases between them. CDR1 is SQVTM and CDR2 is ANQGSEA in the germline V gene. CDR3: CSVGTVNEKLFF. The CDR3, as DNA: TGCAGCGTTGGGACGGTTAATGAAAAACTGTTTTTT. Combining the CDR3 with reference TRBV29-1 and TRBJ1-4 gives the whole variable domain SAVISQKPSRDICQRGTSLTIQCQVDSQVTMMFWYRQQPGQSLTLIATANQGSEATYESGFVIDKFPISRPNLTFSTLTVSNMSPEDSSIYLCSVGTVNEKLFFGSGTQLSVL.

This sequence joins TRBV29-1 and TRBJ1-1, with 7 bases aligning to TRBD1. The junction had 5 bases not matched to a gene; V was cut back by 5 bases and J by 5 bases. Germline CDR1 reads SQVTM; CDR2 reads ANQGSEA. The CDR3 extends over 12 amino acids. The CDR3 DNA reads TGCAGCGTTTTACAGGGGAATACTGAAGCTTTCTTT. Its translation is CSVLQGNTEAFF.

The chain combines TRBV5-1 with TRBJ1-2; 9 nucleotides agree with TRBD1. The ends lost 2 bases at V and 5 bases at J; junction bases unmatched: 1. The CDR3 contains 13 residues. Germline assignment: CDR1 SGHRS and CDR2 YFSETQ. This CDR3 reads CASSFGTGYGYTF. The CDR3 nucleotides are TGCGCCAGCAGCTTTGGGACAGGGTATGGCTACACCTTC.

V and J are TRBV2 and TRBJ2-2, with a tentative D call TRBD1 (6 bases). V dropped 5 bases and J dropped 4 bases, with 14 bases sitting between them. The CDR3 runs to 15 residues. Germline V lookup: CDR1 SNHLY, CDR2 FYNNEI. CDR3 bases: TGTGCCAGCAGTCAGCAGGGGACCTCCACCGGGGAGCTGTTTTTT. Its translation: CASSQQGTSTGELFF.

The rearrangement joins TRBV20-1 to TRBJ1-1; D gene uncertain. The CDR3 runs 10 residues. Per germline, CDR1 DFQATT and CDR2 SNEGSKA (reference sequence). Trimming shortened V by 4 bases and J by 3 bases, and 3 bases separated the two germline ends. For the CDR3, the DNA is TGCAGTGCTACATACACTGAAGCTTTCTTT. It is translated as CSATYTEAFF.

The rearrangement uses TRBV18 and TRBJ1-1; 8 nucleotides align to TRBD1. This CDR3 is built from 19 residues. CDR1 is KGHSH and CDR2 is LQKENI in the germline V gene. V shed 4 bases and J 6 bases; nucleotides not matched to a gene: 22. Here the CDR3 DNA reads TGTGCCAGCTCACGAGCTTTACGGGACAGGTCCCGAGGGGGGGCTGAAGCTTTCTTT. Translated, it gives CASSRALRDRSRGGAEAFF. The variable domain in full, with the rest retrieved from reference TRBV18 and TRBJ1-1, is NAGVMQNPRHLVRRRGQEARLRCSPMKGHSHVYWYRQLPEEGLKFMVYLQKENIIDESGMPKERFSAEFPKEGPSILRIQQVVRGDSAAYFCASSRALRDRSRGGAEAFFGQGTRLTVV.

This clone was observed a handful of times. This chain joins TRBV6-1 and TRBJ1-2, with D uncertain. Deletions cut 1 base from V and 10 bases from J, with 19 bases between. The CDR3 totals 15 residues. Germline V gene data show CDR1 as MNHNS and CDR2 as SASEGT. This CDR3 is CASSEDSYLDVVYTF. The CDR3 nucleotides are TGTGCCAGCAGTGAAGACAGTTACCTCGATGTAGTCTACACCTTC.

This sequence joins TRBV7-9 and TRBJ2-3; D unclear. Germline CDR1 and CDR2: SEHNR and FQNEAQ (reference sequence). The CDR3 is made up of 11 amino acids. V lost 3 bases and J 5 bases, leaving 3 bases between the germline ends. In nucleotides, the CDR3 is TGTGCCAGCAGCTTGGAAGATACGCAGTATTTT. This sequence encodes CASSLEDTQYF.

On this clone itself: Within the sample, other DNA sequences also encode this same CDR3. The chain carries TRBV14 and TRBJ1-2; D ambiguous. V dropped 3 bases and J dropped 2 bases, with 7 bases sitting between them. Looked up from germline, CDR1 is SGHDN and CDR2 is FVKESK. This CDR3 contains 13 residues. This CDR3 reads CASSHRGNYGYTF. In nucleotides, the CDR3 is TGTGCCAGCAGCCATAGAGGGAACTATGGCTACACCTTC.

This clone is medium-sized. The CDR3 DNA follows: TGCGCCAGCAGCCGACAGGCCTCGGAAGTCCTGACTTTC. Protein: CASSRQASEVLTF. The chain uses TRBV4-3 and TRBJ2-6; a weak D match, TRBD1 (6 bases). The CDR3 consists of 13 residues. V lost 4 bases, J lost 13 bases, and 14 bases lay in between. The germline V gene has CDR1 LGHNA and CDR2 YSLEER.

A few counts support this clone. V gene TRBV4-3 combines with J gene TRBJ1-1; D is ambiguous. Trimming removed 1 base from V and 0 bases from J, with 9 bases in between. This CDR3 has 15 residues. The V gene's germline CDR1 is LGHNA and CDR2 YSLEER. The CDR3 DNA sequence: TGCGCCAGCAGCCAAGGATGGGGTTTGAACACTGAAGCTTTCTTT. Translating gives CASSQGWGLNTEAFF.

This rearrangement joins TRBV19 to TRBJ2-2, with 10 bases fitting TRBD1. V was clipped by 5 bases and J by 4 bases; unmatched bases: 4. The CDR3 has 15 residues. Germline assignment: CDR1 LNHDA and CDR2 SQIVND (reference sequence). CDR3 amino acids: CASSRWDRGTGELFF. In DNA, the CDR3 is TGTGCCAGTAGTCGGTGGGACAGGGGCACCGGGGAGCTGTTTTTT.

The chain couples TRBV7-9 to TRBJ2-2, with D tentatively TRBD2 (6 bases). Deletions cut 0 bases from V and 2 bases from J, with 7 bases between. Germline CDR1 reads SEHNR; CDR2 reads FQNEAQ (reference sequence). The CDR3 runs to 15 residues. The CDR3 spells CASSLAGGNTGELFF. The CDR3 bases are TGTGCCAGCAGCTTAGCGGGGGGTAACACCGGGGAGCTGTTTTTT.